Listed below are T cell receptor beta chains from one sample, sequenced in a study of response to subunit inactivated influenza vaccine. TCRdb independently ran MiXCR on the RT-PCR reads; one entry per CDR3 protein. The sample has 400,000 to 650,000 distinct CDR3 sequences, 7.2% seen once. Source: PBMCs from blood, taken around 25 months after vaccination. The receptors shown here come from a man aged 45-69 years who received an inactivated influenza vaccine. The CDR3 runs from the conserved cysteine through the conserved F or W. D genes are given only for firm matches. Size tells how often a clone was seen (once, few, many) or the class of an expanded clone, and some rows leave it out.

TGTGCCTCCTCCCGGGTGGCGGGAGAAGGCCCCTACGAGCAGTACTTC,CASSRVAGEGPYEQYF,few,16,TRBD2,TRBV3-1,TRBJ2-7
TGCGCCAGCAGCCGTTCGGGGGGGCCTAGCACAGATACGCAGTATTTT,CASSRSGGPSTDTQYF,few,16,TRBD2,TRBV5-1,TRBJ2-3
TGCAGTGCTTCGAACACTGAAGCTTTCTTT,CSASNTEAFF,many,10,-,TRBV20-1,TRBJ1-1
TGTGCCATCAGTGAGTCGGGACAGGGTCGGGAGACCCAGTACTTC,CAISESGQGRETQYF,many,15,TRBD1,TRBV10-3,TRBJ2-5
TGTGCCAGCTCACCACCTGCGCGTAGCGAAAAGCAGTATTTT,CASSPPARSEKQYF,many,14,-,TRBV18,TRBJ2-3
TGTGCCAGCAGTTACTCGGGACCATTCAATGAGCAGTTCTTC,CASSYSGPFNEQFF,-,14,-,TRBV6-5,TRBJ2-1
TGTGCCAGTACCCAAACAGGGGCCTTTCAGCCCCAGCATTTT,CASTQTGAFQPQHF,many,14,TRBD1,TRBV19,TRBJ1-5
TGCGCCAGCAGCCCCATCGGGGACAGGCTCTACGAGCAGTACTTC,CASSPIGDRLYEQYF,-,15,TRBD1,TRBV5-1,TRBJ2-7
TGTGCCGGCGGAGTCCCCTACGAGCAGTACTTC,CAGGVPYEQYF,few,11,-,TRBV30,TRBJ2-7
TGTGCCAGCAGTTTTGGATCGAACACTGAAGCTTTCTTT,CASSFGSNTEAFF,many,13,-,TRBV12-3/TRBV12-4,TRBJ1-1
TGTGCCACCAGCAGATCTAGCTCCTATAATTCACCCCTCCACTTT,CATSRSSSYNSPLHF,few,15,-,TRBV15,TRBJ1-6
TGCAGCACTCGACAGGGGGGTTACGAGCAGTACTTC,CSTRQGGYEQYF,many,12,TRBD1,TRBV29-1,TRBJ2-7
TGTGCCAGCAGCTTAGCCCTTCTCAATGAGCAGTTCTTC,CASSLALLNEQFF,-,13,-,TRBV7-9,TRBJ2-1
TGTGCCAGCAGCTACGGTGGCGGGGGGGGGCAAGAGACCCAGTACTTC,CASSYGGGGGQETQYF,few,16,TRBD2,TRBV7-9,TRBJ2-5
TGTGCCAGCAGCCCCCGGTTGGCGGGCCACAAAGAGACCCAGTACTTC,CASSPRLAGHKETQYF,few,16,-,TRBV7-8,TRBJ2-5
TGTGCCACCAGCCATCCCCAGGGTTATGAAAAACTGTTTTTT,CATSHPQGYEKLFF,-,14,-,TRBV15,TRBJ1-4
TGTGCCAGCAGTTTCAGGTTGGGGGGGAACACTGAAGCTTTCTTT,CASSFRLGGNTEAFF,-,15,-,TRBV12-3/TRBV12-4,TRBJ1-1
TGCAGTGCTCCCGGGACGCCCAATTCACCCCTCCACTTT,CSAPGTPNSPLHF,few,13,-,TRBV20-1,TRBJ1-6
TGTGCCAGCGGCCTAACAGGCCAGCGGGGGCCCAAGGGTGAGCAGTTCTTC,CASGLTGQRGPKGEQFF,-,17,TRBD2,TRBV7-6,TRBJ2-1
TGCGCCAGCAGCTCGTTGACAGGGGAGGGGACCCAGTACTTC,CASSSLTGEGTQYF,few,14,-,TRBV5-1,TRBJ2-5
TGTGCCAGCAGCTTAGAGACTAGTGATACGCAGTATTTT,CASSLETSDTQYF,-,13,-,TRBV11-2,TRBJ2-3
TGTGCCAGCAGTACTACCTACAGGGACGAGCAGTACTTC,CASSTTYRDEQYF,many,13,-,TRBV9,TRBJ2-7
TGCAGTGCTAGAGATCTCGTAGCGGGAGTCATCTACGAGCAGTACTTC,CSARDLVAGVIYEQYF,few,16,TRBD2,TRBV20-1,TRBJ2-7